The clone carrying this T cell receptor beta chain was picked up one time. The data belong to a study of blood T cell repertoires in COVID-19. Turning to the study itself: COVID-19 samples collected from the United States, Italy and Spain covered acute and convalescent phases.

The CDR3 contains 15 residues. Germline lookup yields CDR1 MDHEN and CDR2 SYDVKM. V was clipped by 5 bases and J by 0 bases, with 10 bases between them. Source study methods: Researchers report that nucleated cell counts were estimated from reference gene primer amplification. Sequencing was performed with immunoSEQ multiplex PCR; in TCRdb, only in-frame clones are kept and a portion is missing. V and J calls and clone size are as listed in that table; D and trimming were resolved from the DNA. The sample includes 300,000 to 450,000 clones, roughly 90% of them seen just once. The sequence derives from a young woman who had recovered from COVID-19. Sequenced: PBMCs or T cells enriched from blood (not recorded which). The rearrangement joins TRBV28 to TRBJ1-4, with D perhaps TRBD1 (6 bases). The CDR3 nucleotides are TGTGCCAGCAGTGGGGGCGTCACAACTAATGAAAAACTGTTTTTT. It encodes CASSGGVTTNEKLFF.